This T cell receptor beta chain was captured by sequencing in a study of T cells after yellow fever vaccination. The length of the CDR3 is 11 residues. Germline CDR1 SQVTM, CDR2 ANQGSEA. Trimming left V 2 bases short and J 6 bases short, with 7 bases between. From the 5' RACE reads, TCRdb called clonotypes with MiXCR, one entry per CDR3 protein. The sample shows 50,000 to 60,000 distinct CDR3 sequences, 6% to 8.5% of them seen only once. The sequence derives from a man aged 18 to 30 who received the YFV17D yellow fever vaccine. Sequenced material: CD8+ T cells not binding an NS4B(214-222) dextramer, sorted from PBMCs, taken around 45 days after the first yellow fever vaccination. V gene TRBV29-1 combines with J gene TRBJ1-1, with unresolved D. The CDR3 coding sequence is TGCAGCGTTGAATTGTCGGCTGAAGCTTTCTTT. Translated, it gives CSVELSAEAFF. Full variable domain (missing parts from reference TRBV29-1 and TRBJ1-1): SAVISQKPSRDICQRGTSLTIQCQVDSQVTMMFWYRQQPGQSLTLIATANQGSEATYESGFVIDKFPISRPNLTFSTLTVSNMSPEDSSIYLCSVELSAEAFFGQGTRLTVV.